The sequence of this TCR beta chain was determined in a study of blood T cell repertoires in COVID-19. Original processing notes: Quantification of nucleated cells was approximated via reference gene primer amplification. Assay: immunoSEQ multiplex PCR; the TCRdb copy retains only in-frame clones and omits some. V, J and clone size were drawn from that table, and D and trimming were deduced from the DNA. The sample includes fewer than 600,000 clones, approximately 89% of them seen just once. Seattle enrolled patients during active infection and tracked them longitudinally. The germline V gene encodes CDR1 SNHLY and CDR2 FYNNEI. The CDR3 covers 15 residues. Unmatched junction bases numbered 8, after V lost 8 bases and J lost 8 bases.

The sequenced material came from peripheral blood. The rearrangement links TRBV2 to TRBJ2-2, with 13 bases lining up with TRBD2. This sequence was found in a man between 18 and 35 years old with COVID-19, enrolled during active disease. The chain's CDR3 is CASSGLAGPGGELFF. The CDR3 DNA reads TGTGCCAGCTCGGGACTAGCGGGACCCGGGGGGGAGCTGTTTTTT.